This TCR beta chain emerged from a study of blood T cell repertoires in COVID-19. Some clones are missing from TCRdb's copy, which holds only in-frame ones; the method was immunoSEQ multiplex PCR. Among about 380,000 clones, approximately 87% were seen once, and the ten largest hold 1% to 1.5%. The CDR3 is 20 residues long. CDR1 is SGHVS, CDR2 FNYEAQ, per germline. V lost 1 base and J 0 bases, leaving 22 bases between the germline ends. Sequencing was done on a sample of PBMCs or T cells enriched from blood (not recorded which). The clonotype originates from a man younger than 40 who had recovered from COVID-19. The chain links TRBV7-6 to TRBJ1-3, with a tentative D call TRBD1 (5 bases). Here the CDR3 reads CASSLEAMGLPGFSGNTIYF. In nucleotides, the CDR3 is TGTGCCAGCAGCTTAGAGGCGATGGGACTCCCGGGGTTCTCTGGAAACACCATATATTTT.